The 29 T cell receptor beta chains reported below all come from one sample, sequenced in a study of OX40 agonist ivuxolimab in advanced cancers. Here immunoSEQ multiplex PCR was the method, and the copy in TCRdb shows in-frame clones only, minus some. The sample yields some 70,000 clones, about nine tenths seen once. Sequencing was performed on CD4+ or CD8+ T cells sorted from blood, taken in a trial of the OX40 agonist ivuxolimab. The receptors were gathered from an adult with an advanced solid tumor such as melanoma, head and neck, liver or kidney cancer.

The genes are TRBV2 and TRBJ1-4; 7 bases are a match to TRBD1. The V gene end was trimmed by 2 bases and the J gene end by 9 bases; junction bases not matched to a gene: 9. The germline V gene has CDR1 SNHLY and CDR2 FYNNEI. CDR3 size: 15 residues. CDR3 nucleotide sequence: TGTGCCAGCAGTGAACAGGGGGATTTGCGGAAAAAACTGTTTTTT. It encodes CASSEQGDLRKKLFF.

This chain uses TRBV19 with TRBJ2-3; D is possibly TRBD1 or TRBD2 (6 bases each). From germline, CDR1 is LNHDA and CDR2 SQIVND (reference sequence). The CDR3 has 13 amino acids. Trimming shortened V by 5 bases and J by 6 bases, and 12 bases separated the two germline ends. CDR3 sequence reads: CASSFRGGDTQYF. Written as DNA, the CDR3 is TGTGCCAGTAGTTTCAGGGGAGGCGATACGCAGTATTTT.

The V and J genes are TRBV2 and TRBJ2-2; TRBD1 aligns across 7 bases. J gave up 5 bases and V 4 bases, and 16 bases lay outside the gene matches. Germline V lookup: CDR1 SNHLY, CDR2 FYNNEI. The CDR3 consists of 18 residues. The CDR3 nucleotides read TGTGCCAGCAGTGGGGTTACAGGACAGGCCTTGGGGACCGGGGAGCTGTTTTTT. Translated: CASSGVTGQALGTGELFF. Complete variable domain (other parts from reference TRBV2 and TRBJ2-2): EPEVTQTPSHQVTQMGQEVILRCVPISNHLYFYWYRQILGQKVEFLVSFYNNEISEKSEIFDDQFSVERPDGSNFTLKIRSTKLEDSAMYFCASSGVTGQALGTGELFFGEGSRLTVL.

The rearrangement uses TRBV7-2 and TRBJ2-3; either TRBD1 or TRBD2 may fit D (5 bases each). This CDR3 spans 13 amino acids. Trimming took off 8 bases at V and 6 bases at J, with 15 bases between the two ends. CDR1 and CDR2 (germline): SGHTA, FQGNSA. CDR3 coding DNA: TGTGCCAGCGGGACGGGTTCGATGGATACGCAGTATTTT. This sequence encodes CASGTGSMDTQYF.

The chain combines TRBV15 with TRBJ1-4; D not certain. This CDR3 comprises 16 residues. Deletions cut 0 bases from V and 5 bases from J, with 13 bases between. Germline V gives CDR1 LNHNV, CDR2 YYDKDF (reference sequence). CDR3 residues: CATSRDPGNYNEKLFF. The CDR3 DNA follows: TGTGCCACCAGCAGAGATCCTGGTAATTACAATGAAAAACTGTTTTTT. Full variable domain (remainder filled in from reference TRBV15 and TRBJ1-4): DAMVIQNPRYQVTQFGKPVTLSCSQTLNHNVMYWYQQKSSQAPKLLFHYYDKDFNNEADTPDNFQSRRPNTSFCFLDIRSPGLGDTAMYLCATSRDPGNYNEKLFFGSGTQLSVL.

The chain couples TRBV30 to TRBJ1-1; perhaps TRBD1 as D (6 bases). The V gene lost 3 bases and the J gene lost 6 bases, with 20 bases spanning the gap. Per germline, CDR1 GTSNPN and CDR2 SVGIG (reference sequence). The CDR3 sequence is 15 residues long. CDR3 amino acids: CAWRRKGQGLAEAFF. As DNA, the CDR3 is TGTGCCTGGAGAAGGAAGGGGCAGGGGTTAGCTGAAGCTTTCTTT. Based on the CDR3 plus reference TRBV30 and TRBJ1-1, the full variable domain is SQTIHQWPATLVQPVGSPLSLECTVEGTSNPNLYWYRQAAGRGLQLLFYSVGIGQISSEVPQNLSASRPQDRQFILSSKKLLLSDSGFYLCAWRRKGQGLAEAFFGQGTRLTVV.

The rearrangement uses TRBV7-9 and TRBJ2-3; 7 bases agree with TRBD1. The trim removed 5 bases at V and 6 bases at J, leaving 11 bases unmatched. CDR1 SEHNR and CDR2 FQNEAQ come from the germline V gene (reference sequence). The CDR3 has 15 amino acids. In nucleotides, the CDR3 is TGTGCCAGCAGCCCTCGACAGGGCCTATCCGATACGCAGTATTTT. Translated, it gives CASSPRQGLSDTQYF.

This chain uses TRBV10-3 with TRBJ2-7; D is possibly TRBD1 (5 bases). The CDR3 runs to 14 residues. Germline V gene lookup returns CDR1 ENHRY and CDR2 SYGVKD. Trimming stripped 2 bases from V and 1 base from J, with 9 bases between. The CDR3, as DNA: TGTGCCATCAGTGAGAAGAAGGGGTCCTACGAGCAGTACTTC. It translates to CAISEKKGSYEQYF.

CDR3 region: CASSELWIAYGYTF. CDR3 coding DNA: TGTGCCAGCAGTGAATTGTGGATTGCCTATGGCTACACCTTC. The V gene is TRBV6-1, the J gene TRBJ1-2; D remains ambiguous. CDR1 MNHNS and CDR2 SASEGT come from the germline V gene. The CDR3 runs 14 residues. Trimming left V 2 bases short and J 4 bases short, with 11 bases between.

CDR3 sequence (DNA): TGTGCCAGCAGCTTAGGGACAGATTCACCCCTCCACTTT. Translated: CASSLGTDSPLHF. The gene calls are TRBV7-9 and TRBJ1-6; possibly TRBD1 for D (6 bases). CDR3 size: 13 residues. Germline CDR1 and CDR2: SEHNR and FQNEAQ (reference sequence). V was trimmed by 1 base and J by 8 bases, leaving 6 bases between them.

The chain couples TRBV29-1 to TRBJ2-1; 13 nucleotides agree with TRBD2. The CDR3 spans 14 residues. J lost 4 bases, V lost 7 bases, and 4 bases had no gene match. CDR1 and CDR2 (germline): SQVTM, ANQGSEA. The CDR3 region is CSAWTSGRYNEQFF. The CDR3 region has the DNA TGCAGCGCTTGGACTAGCGGGAGATACAATGAGCAGTTCTTC.

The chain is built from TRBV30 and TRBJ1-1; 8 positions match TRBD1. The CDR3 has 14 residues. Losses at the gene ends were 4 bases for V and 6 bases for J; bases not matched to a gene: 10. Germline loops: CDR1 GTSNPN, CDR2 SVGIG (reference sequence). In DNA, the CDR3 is TGTGCCTGGACCCGGACAGGGAGTATCTCTGAAGCTTTCTTT. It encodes CAWTRTGSISEAFF.

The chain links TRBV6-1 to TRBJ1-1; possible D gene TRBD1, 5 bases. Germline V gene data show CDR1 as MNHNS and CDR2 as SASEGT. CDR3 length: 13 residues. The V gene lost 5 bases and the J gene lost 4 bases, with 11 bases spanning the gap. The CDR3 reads CASSRERGTEAFF. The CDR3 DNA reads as TGTGCCAGCAGTCGAGAGAGGGGCACTGAAGCTTTCTTT.

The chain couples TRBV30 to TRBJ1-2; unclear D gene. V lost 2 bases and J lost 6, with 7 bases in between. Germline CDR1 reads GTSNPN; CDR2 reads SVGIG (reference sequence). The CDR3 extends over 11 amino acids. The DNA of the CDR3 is TGTGCCTGGAGTCTACGGAATGGCTACACCTTC. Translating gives CAWSLRNGYTF.

In nucleotides, the CDR3 is TGCGCCAGCAGCCGCGGGACCGGATCAACTAATGAAAAACTGTTTTTT. This sequence encodes CASSRGTGSTNEKLFF. The V and J genes are TRBV5-1 and TRBJ1-4; perhaps TRBD1 as D (5 bases). V was trimmed by 4 bases and J by 0 bases, leaving 13 bases between them. In germline, CDR1 is SGHRS, CDR2 YFSETQ. This CDR3 is built from 16 residues.

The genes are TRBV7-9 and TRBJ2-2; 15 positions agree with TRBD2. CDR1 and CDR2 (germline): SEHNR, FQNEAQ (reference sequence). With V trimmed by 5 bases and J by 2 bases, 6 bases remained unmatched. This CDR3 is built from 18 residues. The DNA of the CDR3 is TGTGCCAGCAGCCCCGGACTAGCGGGGGGGTTTAACACCGGGGAGCTGTTTTTT. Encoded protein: CASSPGLAGGFNTGELFF.

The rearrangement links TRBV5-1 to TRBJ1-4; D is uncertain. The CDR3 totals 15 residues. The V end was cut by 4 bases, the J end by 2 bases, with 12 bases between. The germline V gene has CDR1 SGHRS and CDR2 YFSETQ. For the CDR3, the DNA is TGCGCCAGCAGCCCCTCGGACGGTACTAATGAAAAACTGTTTTTT. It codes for CASSPSDGTNEKLFF.

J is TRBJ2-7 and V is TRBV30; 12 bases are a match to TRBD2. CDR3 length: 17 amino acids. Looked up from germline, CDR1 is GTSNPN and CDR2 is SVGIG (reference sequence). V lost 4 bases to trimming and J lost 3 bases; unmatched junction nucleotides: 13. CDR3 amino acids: CAWKASGGASRLYEQYF. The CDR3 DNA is TGTGCCTGGAAGGCTAGCGGGGGGGCATCCCGACTCTACGAGCAGTACTTC.

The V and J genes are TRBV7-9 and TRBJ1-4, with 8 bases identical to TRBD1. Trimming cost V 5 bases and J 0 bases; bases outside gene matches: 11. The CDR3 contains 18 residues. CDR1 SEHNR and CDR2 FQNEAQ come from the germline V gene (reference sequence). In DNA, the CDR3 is TGTGCCAGCAGCCGGTACCTCGGGACAGGTGCAACTAATGAAAAACTGTTTTTT. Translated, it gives CASSRYLGTGATNEKLFF.

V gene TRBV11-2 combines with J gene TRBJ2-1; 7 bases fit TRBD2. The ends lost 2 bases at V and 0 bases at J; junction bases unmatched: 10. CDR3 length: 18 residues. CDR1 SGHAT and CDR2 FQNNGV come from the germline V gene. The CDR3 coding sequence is TGTGCCAGCAGCTTAACCACTAGCGTTCGAAGCTCCTACAATGAGCAGTTCTTC. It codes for CASSLTTSVRSSYNEQFF. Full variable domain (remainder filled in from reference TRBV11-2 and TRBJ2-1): EAGVAQSPRYKIIEKRQSVAFWCNPISGHATLYWYQQILGQGPKLLIQFQNNGVVDDSQLPKDRFSAERLKGVDSTLKIQPAKLEDSAVYLCASSLTTSVRSSYNEQFFGPGTRLTVL.

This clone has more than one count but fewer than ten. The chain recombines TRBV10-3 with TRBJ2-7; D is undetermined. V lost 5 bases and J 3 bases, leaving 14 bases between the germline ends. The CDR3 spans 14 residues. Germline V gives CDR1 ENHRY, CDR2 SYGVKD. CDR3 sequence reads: CAISTGRVDYEQYF. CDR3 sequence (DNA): TGTGCCATCAGTACCGGTAGGGTCGACTACGAGCAGTACTTC.

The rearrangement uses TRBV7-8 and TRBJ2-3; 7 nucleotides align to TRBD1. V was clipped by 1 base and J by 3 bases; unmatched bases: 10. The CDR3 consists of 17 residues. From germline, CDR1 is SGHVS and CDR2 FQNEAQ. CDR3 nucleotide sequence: TGTGCCAGCAGCTTAGATTATGCAGGGGGTATTACAGATACGCAGTATTTT. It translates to CASSLDYAGGITDTQYF.

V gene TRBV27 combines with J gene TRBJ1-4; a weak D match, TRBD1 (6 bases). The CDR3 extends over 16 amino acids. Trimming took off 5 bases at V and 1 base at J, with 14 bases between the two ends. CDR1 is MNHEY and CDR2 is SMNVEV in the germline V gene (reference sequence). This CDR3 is CASSRSPGQTNEKLFF. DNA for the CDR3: TGTGCCAGCAGTCGTTCACCGGGACAAACTAATGAAAAACTGTTTTTT. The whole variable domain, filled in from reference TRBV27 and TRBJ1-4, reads EAQVTQNPRYLITVTGKKLTVTCSQNMNHEYMSWYRQDPGLGLRQIYYSMNVEVTDKGDVPEGYKVSRKEKRNFPLILESPSPNQTSLYFCASSRSPGQTNEKLFFGSGTQLSVL.

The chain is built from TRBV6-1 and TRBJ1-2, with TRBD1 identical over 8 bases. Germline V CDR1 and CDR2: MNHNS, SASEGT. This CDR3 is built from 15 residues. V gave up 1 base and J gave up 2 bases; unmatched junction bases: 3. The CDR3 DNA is TGTGCCAGCAGTGAAGGCCGACAGGGGAACTATGGCTACACCTTC. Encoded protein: CASSEGRQGNYGYTF.

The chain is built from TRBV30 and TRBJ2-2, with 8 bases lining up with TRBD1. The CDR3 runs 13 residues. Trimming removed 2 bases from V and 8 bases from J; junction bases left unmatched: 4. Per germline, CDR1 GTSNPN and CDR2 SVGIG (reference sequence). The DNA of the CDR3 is TGTGCCTGGAGTTTGGACAGGGAGGGGGAGCTGTTTTTT. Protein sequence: CAWSLDREGELFF.

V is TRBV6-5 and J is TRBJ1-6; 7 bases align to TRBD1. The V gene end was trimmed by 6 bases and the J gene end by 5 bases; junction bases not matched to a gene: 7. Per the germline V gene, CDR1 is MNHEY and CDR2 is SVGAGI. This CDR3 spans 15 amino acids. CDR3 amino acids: CASSRQGSDNSPLHF. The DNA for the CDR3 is TGTGCCAGCAGCCGACAGGGTAGTGATAATTCACCCCTCCACTTT.

The CDR3 region is CAWRTGGQETQYF. CDR3 in DNA: TGTGCCTGGAGGACAGGAGGACAAGAGACCCAGTACTTC. J is TRBJ2-5 and V is TRBV30, with D maybe TRBD1 (6 bases). CDR3 length: 13 amino acids. In germline, CDR1 is GTSNPN, CDR2 SVGIG (reference sequence). Trimming removed 3 bases from V and 2 bases from J, with 10 bases in between.

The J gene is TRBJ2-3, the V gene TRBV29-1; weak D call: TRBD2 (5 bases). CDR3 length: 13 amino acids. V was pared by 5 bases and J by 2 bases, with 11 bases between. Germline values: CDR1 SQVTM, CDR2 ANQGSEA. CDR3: CSVRTLDTDTQYF. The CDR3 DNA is TGCAGCGTTAGGACTCTTGACACAGATACGCAGTATTTT.

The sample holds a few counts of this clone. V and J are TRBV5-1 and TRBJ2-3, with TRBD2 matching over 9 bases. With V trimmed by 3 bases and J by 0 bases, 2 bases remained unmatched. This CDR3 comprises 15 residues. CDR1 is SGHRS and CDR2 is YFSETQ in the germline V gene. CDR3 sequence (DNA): TGCGCCAGCAGCTCCGCGGGGGGGAGCACAGATACGCAGTATTTT. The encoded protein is CASSSAGGSTDTQYF. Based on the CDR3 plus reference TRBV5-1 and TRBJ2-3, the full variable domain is KAGVTQTPRYLIKTRGQQVTLSCSPISGHRSVSWYQQTPGQGLQFLFEYFSETQRNKGNFPGRFSGRQFSNSRSEMNVSTLELGDSALYLCASSSAGGSTDTQYFGPGTRLTVL.